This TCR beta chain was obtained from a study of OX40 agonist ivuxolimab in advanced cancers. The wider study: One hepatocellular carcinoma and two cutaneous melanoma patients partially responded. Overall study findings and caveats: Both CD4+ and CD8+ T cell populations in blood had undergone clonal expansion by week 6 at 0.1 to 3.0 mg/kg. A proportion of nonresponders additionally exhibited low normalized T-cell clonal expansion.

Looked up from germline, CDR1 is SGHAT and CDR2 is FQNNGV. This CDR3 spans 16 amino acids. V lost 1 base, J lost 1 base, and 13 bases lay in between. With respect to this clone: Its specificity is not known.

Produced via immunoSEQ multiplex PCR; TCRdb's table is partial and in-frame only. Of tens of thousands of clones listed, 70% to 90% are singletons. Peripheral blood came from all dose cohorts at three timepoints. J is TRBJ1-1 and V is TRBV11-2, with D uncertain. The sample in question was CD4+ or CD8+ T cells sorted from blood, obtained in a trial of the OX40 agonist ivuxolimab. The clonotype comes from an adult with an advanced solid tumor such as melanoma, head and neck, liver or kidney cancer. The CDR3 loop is CASSLVMVPGNTEAFF. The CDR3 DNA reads TGTGCCAGCAGCTTAGTAATGGTTCCAGGGAACACTGAAGCTTTCTTT.